This paragraph covers one T cell receptor beta chain sequence. This specimen belongs to a study of blood T cell repertoires in COVID-19. Study-wide context: Collection of acute and convalescent COVID-19 samples took place in the United States, Italy and Spain. T cells, B-cell-depleted T cells, or PBMCs provided the cDNA or gDNA that served as material.

Sequencing used immunoSEQ multiplex PCR; TCRdb keeps in-frame clones, though not all of them. The sample has roughly 200,000 clones; roughly 80% are singletons. Germline V gives CDR1 SNHLY, CDR2 FYNNEI. This CDR3 is built from 17 residues. The V segment lost 2 bases and the J segment 0 bases; nucleotides outside the gene matches: 8. The chain combines TRBV2 with TRBJ2-7, with TRBD1 matching 9 bases. Sequenced input: peripheral blood. The TCR sequence derives from an elderly woman with acute or convalescent COVID-19. The CDR3 coding sequence is TGTGCCAGCAGTGAACGGTCAGGGACAGGGAACTCCTACGAGCAGTACTTC. Translating gives CASSERSGTGNSYEQYF.